The entry below gives a single T cell receptor (beta chain) sequence along with its context. Some clones are missing from TCRdb's copy, which holds only in-frame ones; the method was immunoSEQ multiplex PCR. This sample has 300,000 to 350,000 clones, with about nine tenths found just once. The sample comes from a study of blood T cell repertoires in COVID-19. This receptor was taken from a woman between 50 and 59 years old with COVID-19, enrolled during active disease. Sequenced material: peripheral blood.

DNA for the CDR3: TGTGCCAGCAGGGACAGGGGGCATTGGCAGTTCTTC. This encodes CASRDRGHWQFF. The chain carries TRBV25-1 and TRBJ2-1; 11 bases fit TRBD1. The CDR3 totals 12 residues. The trim removed 6 bases at V and 12 bases at J, leaving 4 bases unmatched. The germline V gene encodes CDR1 MGHDK and CDR2 SYGVNS.